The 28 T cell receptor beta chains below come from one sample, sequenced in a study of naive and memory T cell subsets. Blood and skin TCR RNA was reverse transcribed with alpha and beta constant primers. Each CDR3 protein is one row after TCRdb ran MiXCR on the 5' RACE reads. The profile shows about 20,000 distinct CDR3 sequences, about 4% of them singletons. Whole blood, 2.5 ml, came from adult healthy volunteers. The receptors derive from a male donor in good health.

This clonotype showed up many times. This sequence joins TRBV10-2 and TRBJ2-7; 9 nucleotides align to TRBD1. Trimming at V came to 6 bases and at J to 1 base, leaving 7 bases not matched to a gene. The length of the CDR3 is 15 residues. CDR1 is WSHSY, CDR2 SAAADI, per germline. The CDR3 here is CASRPADRGSYEQYF. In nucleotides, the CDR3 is TGCGCCAGCAGGCCCGCGGACAGGGGATCCTACGAGCAGTACTTC.

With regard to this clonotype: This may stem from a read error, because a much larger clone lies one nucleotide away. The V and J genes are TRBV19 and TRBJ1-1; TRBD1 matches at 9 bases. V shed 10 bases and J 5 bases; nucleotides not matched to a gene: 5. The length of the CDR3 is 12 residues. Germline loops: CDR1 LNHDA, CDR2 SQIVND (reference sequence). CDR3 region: CATQTGGTEAFF. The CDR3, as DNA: TGTGCCACACAGACAGGGGGAACTGAAGCTTTCTTT.

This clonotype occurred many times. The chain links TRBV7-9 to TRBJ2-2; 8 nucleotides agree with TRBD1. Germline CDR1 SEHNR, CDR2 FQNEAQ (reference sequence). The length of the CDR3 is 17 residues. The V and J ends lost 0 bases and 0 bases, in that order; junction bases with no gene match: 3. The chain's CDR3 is CASSLARGPANTGELFF. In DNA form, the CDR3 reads TGTGCCAGCAGCTTAGCCAGGGGGCCCGCGAACACCGGGGAGCTGTTTTTT.

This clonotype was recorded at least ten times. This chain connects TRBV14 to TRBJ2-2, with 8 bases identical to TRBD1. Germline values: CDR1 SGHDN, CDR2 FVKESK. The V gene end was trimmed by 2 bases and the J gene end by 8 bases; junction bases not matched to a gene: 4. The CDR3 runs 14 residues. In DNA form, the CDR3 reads TGTGCCAGCAGCCAAATCCAGGGGGCTGGGGAGCTGTTTTTT. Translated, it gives CASSQIQGAGELFF.

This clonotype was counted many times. The CDR3 here is CASRPGQYQPQHF. CDR3 sequence (DNA): TGTGCCAGCAGACCGGGACAATATCAGCCCCAGCATTTT. The rearrangement uses TRBV6-2 or TRBV6-3 and TRBJ1-5, with D possibly TRBD1 on 6 matching bases. The CDR3 loop spans 13 amino acids. CDR1 is MNHEY, CDR2 SVGEGT, per germline. Trimming cost V 6 bases and J 5 bases, with 11 bases left between them.

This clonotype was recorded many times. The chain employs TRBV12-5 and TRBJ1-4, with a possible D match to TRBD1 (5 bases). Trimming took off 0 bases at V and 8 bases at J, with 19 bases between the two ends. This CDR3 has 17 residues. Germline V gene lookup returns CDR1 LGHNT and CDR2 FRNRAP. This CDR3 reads CASGLVLGGARKEKLFF. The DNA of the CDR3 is TGTGCTAGTGGTTTGGTACTTGGCGGGGCCCGTAAGGAAAAACTGTTTTTT.

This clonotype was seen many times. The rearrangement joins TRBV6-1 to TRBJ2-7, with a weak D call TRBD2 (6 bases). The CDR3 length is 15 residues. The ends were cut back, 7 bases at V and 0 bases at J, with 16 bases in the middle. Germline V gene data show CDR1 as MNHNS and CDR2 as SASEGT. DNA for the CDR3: TGTGCCAGCACCCCCCTGGGGGGAGACTCCTACGAGCAGTACTTC. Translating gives CASTPLGGDSYEQYF.

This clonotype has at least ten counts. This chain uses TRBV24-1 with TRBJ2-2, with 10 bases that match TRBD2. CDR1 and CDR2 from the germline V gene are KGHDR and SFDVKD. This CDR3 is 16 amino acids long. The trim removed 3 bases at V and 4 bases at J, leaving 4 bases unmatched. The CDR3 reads CATSDMIAGGTGELFF. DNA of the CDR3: TGTGCCACCAGTGATATGATAGCGGGAGGCACCGGGGAGCTGTTTTTT.

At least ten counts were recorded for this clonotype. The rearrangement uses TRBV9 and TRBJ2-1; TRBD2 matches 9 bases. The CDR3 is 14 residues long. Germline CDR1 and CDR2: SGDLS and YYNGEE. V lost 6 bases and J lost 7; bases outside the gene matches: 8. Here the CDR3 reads CASTLAGVGNEQFF. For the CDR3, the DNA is TGTGCCAGCACATTAGCGGGGGTCGGGAATGAGCAGTTCTTC.

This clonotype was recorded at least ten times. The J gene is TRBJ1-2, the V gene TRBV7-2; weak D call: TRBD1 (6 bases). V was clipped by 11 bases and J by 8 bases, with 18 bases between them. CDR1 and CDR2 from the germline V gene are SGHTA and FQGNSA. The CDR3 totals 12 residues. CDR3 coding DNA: TGTGCCGGCGGGAGGGGGGCTGGAGGCTACACCTTC. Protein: CAGGRGAGGYTF.

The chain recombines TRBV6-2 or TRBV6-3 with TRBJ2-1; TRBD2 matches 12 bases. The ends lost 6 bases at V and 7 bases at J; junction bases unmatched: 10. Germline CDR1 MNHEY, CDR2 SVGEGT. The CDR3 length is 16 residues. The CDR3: CASSLTSGRCLNEQFF. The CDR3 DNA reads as TGTGCCAGCAGCCTCACTAGCGGGAGGTGTTTGAATGAGCAGTTCTTC.

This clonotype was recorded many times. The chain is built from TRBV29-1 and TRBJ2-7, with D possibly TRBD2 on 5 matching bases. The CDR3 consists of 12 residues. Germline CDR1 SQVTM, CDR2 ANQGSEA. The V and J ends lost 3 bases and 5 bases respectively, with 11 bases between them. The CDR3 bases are TGCAGCGTTGATTCTGGGAGTGACGAGCAGTACTTC. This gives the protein CSVDSGSDEQYF.

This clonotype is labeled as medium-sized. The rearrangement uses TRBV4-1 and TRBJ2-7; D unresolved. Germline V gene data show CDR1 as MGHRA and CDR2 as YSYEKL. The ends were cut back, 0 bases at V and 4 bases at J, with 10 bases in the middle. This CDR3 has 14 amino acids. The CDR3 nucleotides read TGCGCCAGCAGCCAAGATGGAACAGATTACGAGCAGTACTTC. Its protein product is CASSQDGTDYEQYF.

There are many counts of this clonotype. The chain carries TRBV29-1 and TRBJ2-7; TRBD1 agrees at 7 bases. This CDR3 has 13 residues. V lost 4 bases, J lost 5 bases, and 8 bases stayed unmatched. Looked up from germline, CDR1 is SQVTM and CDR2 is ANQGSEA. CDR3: CSVGPGQPDEQYF. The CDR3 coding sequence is TGCAGCGTTGGGCCGGGACAGCCCGACGAGCAGTACTTC.

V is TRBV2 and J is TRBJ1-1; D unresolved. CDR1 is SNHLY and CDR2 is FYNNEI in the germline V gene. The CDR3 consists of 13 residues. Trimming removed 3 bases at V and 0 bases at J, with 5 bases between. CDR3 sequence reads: CASSDTLNTEAFF. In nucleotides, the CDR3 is TGTGCCAGCAGTGATACGTTGAACACTGAAGCTTTCTTT.

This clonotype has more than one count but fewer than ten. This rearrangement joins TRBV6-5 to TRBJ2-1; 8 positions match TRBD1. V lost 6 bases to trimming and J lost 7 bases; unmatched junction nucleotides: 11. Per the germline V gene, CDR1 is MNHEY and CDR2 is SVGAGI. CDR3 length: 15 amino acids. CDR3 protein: CASRPQGVRSNEQFF. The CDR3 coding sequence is TGTGCCAGCAGGCCACAGGGGGTCCGTTCGAATGAGCAGTTCTTC.

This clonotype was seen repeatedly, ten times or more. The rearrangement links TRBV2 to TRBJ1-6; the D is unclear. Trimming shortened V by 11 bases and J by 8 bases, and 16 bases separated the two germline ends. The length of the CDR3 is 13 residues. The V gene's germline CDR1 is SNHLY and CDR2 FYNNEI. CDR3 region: CAERGFRDSPLHF. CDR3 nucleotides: TGTGCCGAACGGGGTTTTCGGGATTCACCCCTCCACTTT.

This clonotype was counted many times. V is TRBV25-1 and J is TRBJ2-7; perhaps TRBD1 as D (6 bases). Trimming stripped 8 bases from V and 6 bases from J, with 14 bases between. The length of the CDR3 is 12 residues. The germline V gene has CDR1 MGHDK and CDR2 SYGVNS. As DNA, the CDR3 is TGTGCCAGCCGTTTCCAGGGGCTCGAGCAGTACTTC. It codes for CASRFQGLEQYF.

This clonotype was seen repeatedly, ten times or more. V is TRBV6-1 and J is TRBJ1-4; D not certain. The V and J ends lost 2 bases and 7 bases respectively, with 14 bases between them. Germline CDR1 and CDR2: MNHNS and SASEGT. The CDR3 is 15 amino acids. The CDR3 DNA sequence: TGTGCCAGCAGTGAAATAGGCGGGCAAGGTGAAAAACTGTTTTTT. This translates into CASSEIGGQGEKLFF.

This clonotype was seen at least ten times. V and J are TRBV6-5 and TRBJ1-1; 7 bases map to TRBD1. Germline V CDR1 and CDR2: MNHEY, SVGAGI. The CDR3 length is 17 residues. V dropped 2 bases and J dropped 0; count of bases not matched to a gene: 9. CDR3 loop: CASSYQKPRGMNTEAFF. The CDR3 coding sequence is TGTGCCAGCAGTTACCAGAAACCCAGGGGGATGAACACTGAAGCTTTCTTT.

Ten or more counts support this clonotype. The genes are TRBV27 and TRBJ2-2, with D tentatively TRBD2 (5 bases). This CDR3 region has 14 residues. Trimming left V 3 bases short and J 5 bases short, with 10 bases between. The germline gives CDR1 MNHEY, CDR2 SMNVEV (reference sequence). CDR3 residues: CASSLTGWTGELFF. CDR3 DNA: TGTGCCAGCAGTTTGACGGGATGGACCGGGGAGCTGTTTTTT.

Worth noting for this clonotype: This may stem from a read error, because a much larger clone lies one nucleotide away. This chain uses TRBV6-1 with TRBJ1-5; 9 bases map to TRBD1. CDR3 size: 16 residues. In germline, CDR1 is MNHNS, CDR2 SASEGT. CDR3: CASRPGTGFGVQPQNF. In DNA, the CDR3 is TGTGCCTCCCGTCCCGGGACAGGGTTTGGGGTTCAGCCCCAGAATTTT.

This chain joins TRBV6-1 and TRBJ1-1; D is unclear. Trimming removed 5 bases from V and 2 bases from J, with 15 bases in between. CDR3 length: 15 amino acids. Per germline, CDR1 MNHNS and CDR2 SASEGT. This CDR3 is CASSYSLDGNTEAFF. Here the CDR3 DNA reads TGTGCCAGCAGTTATTCCCTCGACGGTAACACTGAAGCTTTCTTT.

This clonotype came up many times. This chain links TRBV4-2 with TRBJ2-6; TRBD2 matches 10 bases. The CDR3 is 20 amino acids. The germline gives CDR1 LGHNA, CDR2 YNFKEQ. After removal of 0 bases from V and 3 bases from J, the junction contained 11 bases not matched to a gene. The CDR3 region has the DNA TGTGCCAGCAGCCAAGATGAAGCTAGCGGGAGTTTTGGTGGGGCCAACGTCCTGACTTTC. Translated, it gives CASSQDEASGSFGGANVLTF.

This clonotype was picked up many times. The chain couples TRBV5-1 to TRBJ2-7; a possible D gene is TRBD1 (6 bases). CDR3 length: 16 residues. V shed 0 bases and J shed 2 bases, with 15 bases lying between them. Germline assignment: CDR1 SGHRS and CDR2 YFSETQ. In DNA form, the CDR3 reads TGCGCCAGCAGCTTGGCCACCGGGACAAATACCTACGAGCAGTACTTC. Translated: CASSLATGTNTYEQYF.

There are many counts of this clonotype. The CDR3 is CASSFSGGTDTQYF. The CDR3 DNA sequence: TGTGCCAGCAGCTTTAGCGGGGGCACAGATACGCAGTATTTT. The chain combines TRBV7-2 with TRBJ2-3; 8 bases line up with TRBD2. Trimming took 3 bases from V and 1 from J; bases not matched to a gene: 0. This CDR3 is built from 14 residues. The germline gives CDR1 SGHTA, CDR2 FQGNSA.

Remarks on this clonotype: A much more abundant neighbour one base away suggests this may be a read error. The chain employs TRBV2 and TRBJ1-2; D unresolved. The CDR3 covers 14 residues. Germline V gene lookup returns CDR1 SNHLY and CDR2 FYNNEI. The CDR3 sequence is CASSLVELNYGDTF. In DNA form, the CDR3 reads TGTGCCAGCAGCCTGGTTGAGCTTAACTATGGCGACACCTTC.

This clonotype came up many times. CDR3 sequence (DNA): TGCAGTGCTAGAGATCGCGGGGCGCGAACCAAAAACATTCAGTACTTC. It specifies CSARDRGARTKNIQYF. V usage is TRBV20-1 and J usage is TRBJ2-4; TRBD2 might be the D (6 bases). CDR3 length: 16 residues. V shed 0 bases and J shed 2 bases, with 14 bases lying between them. Germline CDR1 DFQATT, CDR2 SNEGSKA (reference sequence).